This T cell receptor (beta chain) was documented in a study of shared clonotypes between healthy human individuals. Study details: Two women and a few men aged 18 to 49 served as donors. Per donor, CD8 memory used one plate, CD8 naive used two, CD4 memory used three and CD4 naive used three. Study-wide results and limits: Clonotypes not shared had lower generation probabilities than those common to all four donors.

The repertoire was sequenced with immunoSEQ multiplex PCR; TCRdb's copy has only in-frame clones and lacks some. Of more than 850,000 clones in the sample, 75% to 85% were seen once. The CD4+ fraction was divided into a CD45RA+ naive subset and a CD45RA-negative memory subset. CDR3 length equals 15 residues. Deletions cut 0 bases from V and 4 bases from J, with 12 bases between. Germline assignment: CDR1 SGHRS and CDR2 YFSETQ. About this clone: The antigen is not known.

Sequencing was carried out using memory CD4+ T cells from PBMCs. As for subset: CD45RA-negative fraction. This TCR was sampled from a man younger than 30 in good health. Some clones in this sample may be carry-over from other donors' samples. V usage is TRBV5-1 and J usage is TRBJ2-3; D not resolved. CDR3 sequence reads: CASSLVSLMADTQYF. CDR3 nucleotides: TGCGCCAGCAGCTTGGTATCGCTTATGGCAGATACGCAGTATTTT.